The T cell receptor (beta chain) under discussion was sequenced for a study of blood T cell repertoires in COVID-19. Deletions cut 3 bases from V and 5 bases from J, with 20 bases between. The CDR3 is 17 amino acids. The germline gives CDR1 LNHDA, CDR2 SQIVND (reference sequence). Repertoires were generated with immunoSEQ multiplex PCR, while TCRdb's copy carries only in-frame clones and drops some. The repertoire includes about 110,000 clones, 85% to 90% of them detected once, and about 1.1% sits in the top ten. The gene calls are TRBV19 and TRBJ2-1; possibly TRBD2 for D (5 bases). Sequencing used peripheral blood. This receptor was taken from a human donor in a cohort sampled during active COVID-19. The CDR3 sequence: CASSIVLRGWAHNEQFF. In DNA, the CDR3 is TGTGCCAGTAGTATCGTGCTGCGCGGGTGGGCCCACAATGAGCAGTTCTTC.